A single sample gave rise to the 8 T cell receptor beta chains below, sequenced in a study of T cells in Graves' hyperthyroidism and ophthalmopathy. Amplified regions were TCR beta CDR3 sequences from RNA transcripts. HTBI primers were employed in a first-round RT-PCR of the TCR CDR3. TCRdb used MiXCR to reprocess the multiplex PCR reads, holding one entry per CDR3 protein. The repertoire includes about 400,000 distinct CDR3 sequences, roughly 13% of them detected once, and around 5.3% sits in the top ten. The sequenced sample was blood. Receptors originate from a young woman with Graves' hyperthyroidism.

This clonotype has ten or more counts. The chain recombines TRBV20-1 with TRBJ2-1; TRBD2 aligns across 9 bases. The J segment lost 10 bases and the V segment lost 5 bases, leaving 15 bases of the junction unmatched. Germline V gives CDR1 DFQATT, CDR2 SNEGSKA (reference sequence). This CDR3 spans 15 amino acids. CDR3 amino acids: CSAGLRGGRAKEQFF. In nucleotides, the CDR3 is TGCAGTGCTGGTCTTAGGGGCGGGAGGGCAAAAGAGCAGTTCTTC.

The chain recombines TRBV4-3 with TRBJ1-1, with D perhaps matching TRBD1 (6 bases). V was cut by 1 base and J by 10 bases, with 16 bases left in between. The CDR3 is 14 amino acids. Germline-derived CDR1 and CDR2 are LGHNA and YSLEER. CDR3: CASSQGSVPTGAFF. Written as DNA, the CDR3 is TGCGCCAGCAGCCAAGGGAGCGTTCCGACAGGAGCTTTCTTT.

The chain joins TRBV4-1 to TRBJ2-5; 7 nucleotides match TRBD2. Per the germline V gene, CDR1 is MGHRA and CDR2 is YSYEKL. The CDR3 has 15 amino acids. V was pared by 1 base and J by 1 base, with 3 bases of the junction left unmatched. The DNA for the CDR3 is TGCGCCAGCAGCCAAGTGGCGGGGGTCCAAGAGACCCAGTACTTC. This codes for CASSQVAGVQETQYF.

The sample holds a few counts of this clonotype. The genes are TRBV10-2 and TRBJ2-1; TRBD2 is a possible D gene (6 bases). Trimming shortened V by 1 base and J by 0 bases, and 10 bases separated the two germline ends. The CDR3 consists of 16 residues. Per the germline V gene, CDR1 is WSHSY and CDR2 is SAAADI. The CDR3: CASSEFRESSYNEQFF. The CDR3 DNA is TGCGCCAGCAGTGAGTTCCGGGAGAGCTCCTACAATGAGCAGTTCTTC.

The table lists this clonotype with a few counts. The chain employs TRBV7-2 and TRBJ2-1; TRBD2 matches at 12 bases. Trimming cost V 4 bases and J 4 bases; bases outside gene matches: 17. Germline loops: CDR1 SGHTA, CDR2 FQGNSA. The CDR3 runs 20 residues. The chain's CDR3 is CASSYRLAGVNQFRYNEQFF. Here the CDR3 DNA reads TGTGCCAGCAGCTACCGACTAGCGGGAGTCAATCAATTTCGTTACAATGAGCAGTTCTTC.

This clonotype was recorded many times. V is TRBV28 and J is TRBJ2-2, with a weak D call TRBD2 (6 bases). Germline values: CDR1 MDHEN, CDR2 SYDVKM. The CDR3 contains 16 residues. The V end was cut by 8 bases, the J end by 0 bases, with 16 bases between. The DNA for the CDR3 is TGTGCCAGCGAGAATAGCGGACTCGCGAACACCGGGGAGCTGTTTTTT. Its protein is CASENSGLANTGELFF.

This clonotype appeared many times. The chain recombines TRBV5-1 with TRBJ2-1, with D tentatively TRBD1 (7 bases). This CDR3 is built from 19 residues. CDR1 SGHRS and CDR2 YFSETQ come from the germline V gene. V dropped 4 bases and J dropped 2 bases, with 25 bases sitting between them. The CDR3 protein is CASSPPTGSRDNTYNEQFF. The CDR3 nucleotides read TGCGCCAGCAGCCCACCGACAGGGTCGCGGGACAACACCTACAATGAGCAGTTCTTC.

This clonotype has ten or more counts. V and J are TRBV7-2 and TRBJ1-1, with 8 bases lining up with TRBD1. V dropped 1 base and J dropped 4; count of bases not matched to a gene: 8. Germline V gene lookup returns CDR1 SGHTA and CDR2 FQGNSA. The CDR3 loop spans 16 amino acids. The CDR3 protein is CASSLVAGGGGTEAFF. The CDR3 bases are TGTGCCAGCAGCTTAGTTGCAGGGGGCGGGGGCACTGAAGCTTTCTTT.